This T cell receptor beta chain was profiled in a study of blood T cell repertoires in COVID-19. This clone was picked up a small number of times. Assay used: immunoSEQ multiplex PCR; TCRdb lists only in-frame clones, some missing. The sample yields over 120,000 clones, around 90% seen once. This clonotype was sampled from a woman between 45 and 60 years old with acute or convalescent COVID-19. Sequenced material: peripheral blood.

The CDR3 DNA reads TGCGCCAGCAGCCAAGAGGCAGGGGTGAACACTGAAGCTTTCTTT. It is translated as CASSQEAGVNTEAFF. This chain connects TRBV4-1 to TRBJ1-1, with D perhaps matching TRBD1 (6 bases). CDR3 length: 15 amino acids. V was trimmed by 0 bases and J by 0 bases, leaving 8 bases between them. Looked up from germline, CDR1 is MGHRA and CDR2 is YSYEKL.